Presented here are 3 T cell receptor beta chains from one specimen sequenced in a study of shared clonotypes between healthy human individuals. Only in-frame clones appear in the TCRdb table, and some are missing; sequencing was by immunoSEQ multiplex PCR. Of hundreds of thousands of clones listed, about 74% are singletons. Sequenced sample: memory CD4+ T cells sorted from blood. Subset defined: CD45RA-negative fraction. These receptors were collected from a woman aged 25 to 39 in good health.

The V and J genes are TRBV27 and TRBJ2-2; 8 bases line up with TRBD2. V shed 10 bases, J shed 3 bases, and the junction held 7 bases outside the gene matches. The germline CDR1 and CDR2 sequences are MNHEY and SMNVEV (reference sequence). The CDR3 has 14 residues. In DNA form, the CDR3 reads TGTGCCACCGGGACTAGAGAATACACCGGGGAGCTGTTTTTT. It encodes CATGTREYTGELFF.

This chain links TRBV6-5 with TRBJ1-5; D uncertain. The CDR3 loop spans 15 amino acids. Germline V CDR1 and CDR2: MNHEY, SVGAGI. The V end was cut by 6 bases, the J end by 4 bases, with 16 bases between. CDR3 sequence reads: CASSLSLSPNQPQHF. CDR3 DNA: TGTGCCAGCAGCCTATCCCTGAGTCCGAATCAGCCCCAGCATTTT.

V usage is TRBV11-2 and J usage is TRBJ2-7, with D possibly TRBD1 on 6 matching bases. With 1 base removed from V and 6 bases from J, the gap between germline ends came to 13 bases. The CDR3 has 14 residues. From germline, CDR1 is SGHAT and CDR2 FQNNGV. CDR3 residues: CASSLGDTVSEQYF. CDR3 in DNA: TGTGCCAGCAGCTTAGGGGACACCGTGTCCGAGCAGTACTTC.